The clone carrying this T cell receptor (beta chain) was recorded many times. Its antigen is unidentified. The sample is drawn from a study of T cell repertoires in cytomegalovirus infection. Study-wide context: Selected CMV epitopes included recently identified HLA-C-restricted ones as well as well-studied HLA-B-restricted ones. It was the public TCR beta signatures that indicated both CMV infection and matching HLA type.

Each CDR3 protein gets one entry after TCRdb re-called the reads with MiXCR. The sample carries some 350,000 distinct CDR3 sequences, roughly 28% recorded once. V lost 6 bases to trimming and J lost 2 bases; unmatched junction nucleotides: 15. This CDR3 has 18 amino acids. The germline CDR1 and CDR2 sequences are MDHEN and SYDVKM. Study-wide results and caveats: There were carriers of CMV plus the relevant HLA, and cumulative public TCR beta family frequency identified them. Within the response measured ex vivo, HLA-C-restricted CMV-specific TCR beta clonotypes were dominant.

Sequenced here: cultured PBMCs, sampled from culture after CMV antigen stimulation. The sequence came from a human donor in good health (CMV status not recorded). Some clones in this sample may be carry-over from other donors' samples. This chain links TRBV28 with TRBJ1-5, with 8 nucleotides matching TRBD1. CDR3 protein: CASSTPGTGRLGNQPQHF. The CDR3 DNA is TGTGCCAGCAGCACCCCCGGGACAGGCAGGTTAGGCAATCAGCCCCAGCATTTT.